The 8 T cell receptor beta chains presented below share a single source sample, sequenced in a study of regulatory T cells in long-lasting Graves disease. Time point noted: newly diagnosed GD, antithyroid drugs for less than 3 months. Extracted PBMC RNA gave rise to the TCR library. Investigators prepared the TCR beta libraries by applying iRepertoire HTBI primers and Arm-PCR of CDR3 regions. MiXCR was run by TCRdb on the multiplex PCR reads, yielding one entry per CDR3 protein. The table records roughly 520,000 distinct CDR3 sequences, approximately 12% of them present only once. The data were also submitted as part of a second study, on T cells in Graves' hyperthyroidism and ophthalmopathy.

Material: peripheral blood mononuclear cells (PBMCs), obtained at new diagnosis, from a patient treated with antithyroid drugs. These receptors were taken from a woman in her twenties or thirties with Graves disease.

The chain combines TRBV27 with TRBJ2-7; D might be TRBD2 (6 bases). CDR3 length equals 14 residues. Germline V gives CDR1 MNHEY, CDR2 SMNVEV (reference sequence). V was clipped by 6 bases and J by 6 bases, with 18 bases between them. CDR3 DNA: TGTGCCAGCAGGGATTGGGGGGAAGGAGGCGAGCAGTACTTC. Protein product: CASRDWGEGGEQYF.

This clonotype was found a few times. The rearrangement joins TRBV6-5 to TRBJ2-3; no firm D call. CDR1 and CDR2 (germline): MNHEY, SVGAGI. V was pared by 1 base and J by 1 base, with 9 bases between. The CDR3 is 15 residues long. CDR3: CASSYLPPGTDTQYF. The CDR3 DNA reads TGTGCCAGCAGTTACTTGCCTCCCGGCACAGATACGCAGTATTTT.

This clonotype has ten or more counts. The rearrangement joins TRBV6-1 to TRBJ1-5; TRBD1 agrees at 8 bases. This CDR3 has 17 residues. The germline CDR1 and CDR2 sequences are MNHNS and SASEGT. The trim removed 6 bases at V and 0 bases at J, leaving 10 bases unmatched. The CDR3 spells CASRLRGRLASNQPQHF. Written as DNA, the CDR3 is TGTGCCAGCAGGCTCAGGGGGCGACTGGCTAGCAATCAGCCCCAGCATTTT.

There are a few counts of this clonotype. The rearrangement links TRBV12-3 or TRBV12-4 to TRBJ2-1; D is ambiguous. CDR3 length: 15 residues. The V gene lost 2 bases and the J gene lost 4 bases, with 12 bases spanning the gap. Here the CDR3 reads CASSLSEGSYNEQFF. CDR3 nucleotide sequence: TGTGCCAGCAGTTTATCAGAAGGATCTTACAATGAGCAGTTCTTC.

There are a few counts of this clonotype. CDR3 DNA: TGTGCCAGCAGATCGAGAGGTTATCCCCATAATTCACCCCTCCACTTT. Translating gives CASRSRGYPHNSPLHF. V usage is TRBV6-1 and J usage is TRBJ1-6; D gene unclear. CDR1 and CDR2 from the germline V gene are MNHNS and SASEGT. The ends were cut back, 6 bases at V and 5 bases at J, with 17 bases in the middle. CDR3 size: 16 residues.

In its sample, this clonotype was seen a few times. The chain combines TRBV30 with TRBJ2-5; tentatively, D is TRBD1 (6 bases). Germline V gene lookup returns CDR1 GTSNPN and CDR2 SVGIG (reference sequence). The CDR3 covers 12 residues. The V end lost 4 bases, the J end lost 5 bases, and 11 bases lay between the germline ends. CDR3 protein: CAWNQGWETQYF. The CDR3 DNA reads as TGTGCCTGGAACCAGGGGTGGGAGACCCAGTACTTC.

The chain has TRBV5-1 and TRBJ2-1; D gene ambiguous. The CDR3 sequence is 11 residues long. CDR1 and CDR2 (germline): SGHRS, YFSETQ. Deletions cut 10 bases from V and 7 bases from J, with 12 bases between. DNA for the CDR3: TGCGCCGGCGAAAGGGTGAATGAGCAGTTCTTC. The encoded protein is CAGERVNEQFF.

This clonotype was counted ten times or more. This chain connects TRBV2 to TRBJ1-1, with 7 bases that match TRBD1. CDR3 length: 15 amino acids. Germline V gene data show CDR1 as SNHLY and CDR2 as FYNNEI. Germline trimming cut 6 bases from V and 4 bases from J; bases unmatched to any gene: 11. The CDR3 loop is CASRGFNQGGTEAFF. DNA for the CDR3: TGTGCCAGCAGGGGGTTTAATCAGGGGGGCACTGAAGCTTTCTTT.